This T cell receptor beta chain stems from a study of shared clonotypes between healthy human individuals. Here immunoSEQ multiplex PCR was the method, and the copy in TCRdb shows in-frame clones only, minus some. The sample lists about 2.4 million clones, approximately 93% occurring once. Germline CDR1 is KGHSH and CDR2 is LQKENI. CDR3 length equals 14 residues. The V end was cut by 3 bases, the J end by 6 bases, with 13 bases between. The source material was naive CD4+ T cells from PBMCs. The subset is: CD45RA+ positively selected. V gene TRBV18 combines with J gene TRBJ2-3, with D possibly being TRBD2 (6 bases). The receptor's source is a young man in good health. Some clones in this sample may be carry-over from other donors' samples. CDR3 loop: CASSPSGKEDTQYF. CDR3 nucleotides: TGTGCCAGCTCACCTAGCGGTAAGGAGGATACGCAGTATTTT.